The 11 T cell receptor beta chains below come from one sample, sequenced in a study of T-cell memory formation after mild COVID-19. TCRdb reanalysed the 5' RACE reads using MiXCR and keeps one entry per CDR3 protein. Among under 700,000 distinct CDR3 sequences listed, 20% were seen once. Sequencing was done on a sample of PBMCs or a T cell subset sorted from them (not recorded which). The receptors were sampled from an adult woman who had mild COVID-19 (a few samples of this study predate the infection). Cell type and time point are not known.

The chain is built from TRBV7-6 and TRBJ1-1, with TRBD1 matching over 7 bases. The germline V gene encodes CDR1 SGHVS and CDR2 FNYEAQ. The V and J ends lost 2 bases and 4 bases, in that order; junction bases with no gene match: 10. The length of the CDR3 is 16 residues. The CDR3 protein is CASSLFQGGPTTEAFF. CDR3 coding DNA: TGTGCCAGCAGCTTATTCCAGGGGGGTCCTACCACTGAAGCTTTCTTT. Full variable domain (rest looked up from reference TRBV7-6 and TRBJ1-1): GAGVSQSPRYKVTKRGQDVALRCDPISGHVSLYWYRQALGQGPEFLTYFNYEAQQDKSGLPNDRFSAERPEGSISTLTIQRTEQRDSAMYRCASSLFQGGPTTEAFFGQGTRLTVV.

The chain combines TRBV4-1 with TRBJ2-5, with D possibly matching TRBD2 (6 bases). This CDR3 is 17 amino acids long. CDR1 is MGHRA and CDR2 is YSYEKL in the germline V gene. V lost 0 bases to trimming and J lost 4 bases, with 18 bases between them. Here the CDR3 reads CASSQDAASGGSETQYF. The CDR3 nucleotides read TGCGCCAGCAGCCAAGATGCGGCAAGCGGAGGGTCAGAGACCCAGTACTTC.

This clonotype was observed a few times. This chain uses TRBV20-1 with TRBJ2-3; D is ambiguous. CDR3 length equals 14 residues. Trimming shortened V by 5 bases and J by 3 bases, and 15 bases separated the two germline ends. Germline loops: CDR1 DFQATT, CDR2 SNEGSKA (reference sequence). CDR3 DNA sequence: TGCAGTGCTCCTCTAAGATCATGGACAGATACGCAGTATTTT. The encoded protein is CSAPLRSWTDTQYF.

This chain links TRBV11-2 with TRBJ2-1, with TRBD1 matching 9 bases. Germline V gives CDR1 SGHAT, CDR2 FQNNGV. CDR3 size: 14 residues. J gave up 8 bases and V 5 bases, and 7 bases lay outside the gene matches. The CDR3 coding sequence is TGTGCCAGCAGCCTGGACAGGGGTAGTCATGAGCAGTTCTTC. This gives the protein CASSLDRGSHEQFF.

This clonotype has only a few counts. This chain joins TRBV4-1 and TRBJ2-1; 9 nucleotides agree with TRBD1. Germline values: CDR1 MGHRA, CDR2 YSYEKL. V lost 1 base to trimming and J lost 9 bases; unmatched junction nucleotides: 7. This CDR3 comprises 15 residues. CDR3 sequence: CASSQGLGTGLEQFF. The CDR3 region has the DNA TGCGCCAGCAGCCAAGGATTGGGGACAGGGCTTGAGCAGTTCTTC.

V is TRBV7-6 and J is TRBJ1-5; D is unclear. Germline CDR1 and CDR2: SGHVS and FNYEAQ. Trimming stripped 1 base from V and 2 bases from J, with 9 bases between. CDR3 size: 15 residues. CDR3 DNA: TGTGCCAGCAGCTTAGACGGGAGCGGCAATCAGCCCCAGCATTTT. Translation: CASSLDGSGNQPQHF.

This clonotype was seen many times. J is TRBJ2-7 and V is TRBV11-2, with 15 positions matching TRBD2. Looked up from germline, CDR1 is SGHAT and CDR2 is FQNNGV. This CDR3 contains 17 residues. Trimming cost V 5 bases and J 2 bases; bases outside gene matches: 7. DNA of the CDR3: TGTGCCAGCAGCCCCTACGGACTAGCGGGAGGGCCCTACGAGCAGTACTTC. Amino acids: CASSPYGLAGGPYEQYF. The variable domain in full, completed from reference TRBV11-2 and TRBJ2-7, reads EAGVAQSPRYKIIEKRQSVAFWCNPISGHATLYWYQQILGQGPKLLIQFQNNGVVDDSQLPKDRFSAERLKGVDSTLKIQPAKLEDSAVYLCASSPYGLAGGPYEQYFGPGTRLTVT.

There are a few counts of this clonotype. V and J are TRBV12-3 or TRBV12-4 and TRBJ2-5; the D is unclear. The CDR3 spans 14 residues. The V end lost 2 bases, the J end lost 3 bases, and 10 bases lay between the germline ends. The CDR3 nucleotides read TGTGCCAGCAGTTTATTCTTGGACGAAGAGACCCAGTACTTC. Translating it yields CASSLFLDEETQYF.

The chain employs TRBV18 and TRBJ2-1; D not certain. The germline V gene has CDR1 KGHSH and CDR2 LQKENI. V was clipped by 2 bases and J by 0 bases, with 8 bases between them. The CDR3 is 15 residues long. This CDR3 reads CASSPTSHSYNEQFF. In DNA form, the CDR3 reads TGTGCCAGCTCACCAACCAGTCACTCCTACAATGAGCAGTTCTTC.

This clonotype has just a few counts. The gene calls are TRBV11-2 and TRBJ2-3; a possible D gene is TRBD2 (5 bases). The V and J ends lost 5 bases and 8 bases respectively, with 11 bases between them. The CDR3 covers 12 residues. The germline CDR1 and CDR2 sequences are SGHAT and FQNNGV. CDR3 residues: CASSPGWGTQYF. The CDR3 nucleotides read TGTGCCAGCAGCCCGGGGTGGGGTACGCAGTATTTT.

This chain connects TRBV9 to TRBJ2-7; TRBD2 matches 13 bases. Germline V CDR1 and CDR2: SGDLS, YYNGEE. Trimming took 0 bases from V and 2 from J; bases not matched to a gene: 11. This CDR3 is built from 19 residues. The CDR3 protein is CASSVATGLAGPKAYEQYF. Here the CDR3 DNA reads TGTGCCAGCAGCGTAGCGACGGGACTAGCGGGACCCAAAGCCTACGAGCAGTACTTC.